A single T cell receptor (beta chain) is shown here with its context. Its antigen is unknown. Per-base quality was not reported, and no clone a single base away is much larger than it. V and J lose 3 bases and 7 bases, and a span of 10 bases separates them. According to the germline V gene, CDR1 reads SGHAT and CDR2 reads FQNNGV. The CDR3 sequence holds 13 residues, the cysteine and phenylalanine included. The DNA shown is the 39-base CDR3, in frame from base 1. The data were taken from a study of shared clonotypes between healthy human individuals (dated by TCRdb to 2018 to 2021). As for the study more broadly: Two women and a few men aged 18 to 49 years were included in the cohort. For each donor, CD4 naive and CD4 memory were each run on three plates, CD8 naive on two plates, and CD8 memory on one plate. The study deeply sequenced blood TCR repertoires of several healthy adults to estimate repertoire size and the extent of clonotype sharing between individuals. Different laboratories and diverse techniques were used to prepare libraries and sequence TCR repertoires, to increase sequencing depth and limit assay-specific biases. Between about 0.8 and 9 billion PBMCs per donor were obtained by leukapheresis.

Using the deep immunoSEQ assay, TCR CDR3 regions were amplified from genomic DNA by multiplex PCR. For each cell subset, the extracted genomic DNA was distributed evenly across all wells of several immunoSEQ 96-well plates, and each plate served as one replicate. For sorted subsets, 200 to 250 ng genomic DNA, equal to some 28,000 T cell genomes, was loaded into each replicate PCR. Purified libraries were measured with a Qubit 3.0 fluorometer, size-checked on a Bioanalyzer 2100, and measured again with the KAPA Library Quantification kit. Each immunoSEQ 96-well plate was sequenced on its own single-read 150-cycle Illumina NextSeq 550 flow cell. The study's own analysis went as follows. The immunoSEQ output contained only junctional sequences without quality scores, so filtering could not match that applied to full-length reads. Sequences were annotated with PyIR, a Python wrapper for IgBLAST v1.9, and V/J genes and CDR3 were assigned using IMGT germline references. Reads were filtered out if the reads had weak V/J assignments (E-value above 1e-6), no CDR3, stop codons, out-of-frame junctions, or ambiguous translated residues. V3J clonotypes were defined as sequences sharing an identical inferred V gene, J gene, and CDR3 amino acid sequence. Percentage overlap between repertoires was calculated by dividing the number of shared unique clonotypes by the size of the smaller repertoire. Repertoire richness was assessed with RTK rarefaction, the Chao1 estimator, and Recon v2.1 estimates of unobserved clonotypes. Generation probabilities were computed with OLGA for all TCRbeta clonotypes obtained by the gDNA method from several donors. TCRdb stores this immuneACCESS table with in-frame sequences only. Part of the clones is absent; in the studies checked, under half of the shortfall reflects unresolved V genes, and no reason is known for the rest. V and J calls and clone size are given by that table; D and trimming were obtained from the DNA. The sample records roughly 1.5 million clones, nearly 99% of which are singletons. Clones ranked in the top ten supply about 0.42% of the sample.

Donors were healthy HIV-negative adults with no recently reported acute infections or vaccinations. Every donor was a Caucasian adult residing in Nashville, Tennessee, USA. CD4+ T cells were enriched through magnetic negative selection, after which naive cells were positively selected on CD45RA and the remaining negative fraction served as the memory subset. Blood was obtained by leukapheresis, after which PBMCs were separated by Ficoll-Histopaque density gradient centrifugation and cryopreserved in liquid nitrogen vapor phase. Analytical flow cytometry was used to check the purity and quantity of every magnetically sorted T cell population. From each sorted fraction, genomic DNA was isolated and quantified by UV absorbance on a Nanodrop 2000c. Study-wide findings and limitations: Incomplete sequencing was indicated by rarefaction of sorted-subset datasets, despite the large sequencing depth. Across a handful of donors, roughly 5.1% of naive CD4, approximately 3.5% of naive CD8, around 2.1% of memory CD4, and under 0.45% of memory CD8 clonotypes were shared. Compared with non-shared clonotypes, the clonotypes found in all four sorted-subset donors had higher generation probabilities. Pairwise subsampling indicated that sequencing depth was expected to affect the degree of clonotype sharing among donors. The genetic and exposure-history diversity represented was limited by the small number of donors. Estimated clonotype richness was generally larger for naive than for memory subsets. Sampling was restricted to blood, and TCR repertoires in tissues likely differ from the TCR repertoires found in blood.

The chain is made from TRBV11-2 and TRBJ1-3; no D segment can be confidently identified. The clonotype was recovered from a man between 25 and 39 years old in good health. The sequenced material came from naive CD4+ T cells sorted from blood. Reading the label with the study, this specimen's cell subset or site is: CD45RA+ positively selected. The nucleotide sequence reads TGTGCCAGCAGCTTTCGGTTCGGGAACACCATATATTTT. It codes for CASSFRFGNTIYF.